The next 11 T cell receptor beta chains were all read from a single sample in a study of cytomegalovirus exposure and HLA in healthy donors. Some clones are missing from TCRdb's copy, which holds only in-frame ones; the method was immunoSEQ multiplex PCR. This sample has some 79,000 clones, with roughly 93% found just once. Material: PBMCs. The receptor set was obtained from a woman under 30 in good health and CMV-seropositive.

The chain links TRBV2 to TRBJ1-2; 9 nucleotides align to TRBD1. With V trimmed by 7 bases and J by 0 bases, 6 bases remained unmatched. CDR3 length: 15 amino acids. Germline values: CDR1 SNHLY, CDR2 FYNNEI. Here the CDR3 DNA reads TGTGCCAGCATCGAACAGGGGGCCGCTAACTATGGCTACACCTTC. Amino acids: CASIEQGAANYGYTF.

The chain uses TRBV7-6 and TRBJ2-3; 10 bases fit TRBD2. The J segment lost 0 bases and the V segment lost 5 bases, leaving 2 bases of the junction unmatched. The germline V gene has CDR1 SGHVS and CDR2 FNYEAQ. The CDR3 is 15 residues long. The CDR3 spells CASSRSGGSTDTQYF. The CDR3 DNA sequence: TGTGCCAGCAGCCGTAGCGGGGGGAGCACAGATACGCAGTATTTT.

The V gene is TRBV19, the J gene TRBJ2-1; TRBD2 aligns across 13 bases. The V gene's germline CDR1 is LNHDA and CDR2 SQIVND (reference sequence). V lost 0 bases, J lost 4 bases, and 0 bases stayed unmatched. CDR3 length equals 16 residues. This CDR3 reads CASSIEGLAGYNEQFF. For the CDR3, the DNA is TGTGCCAGTAGTATAGAGGGACTAGCGGGATACAATGAGCAGTTCTTC.

The rearrangement uses TRBV15 and TRBJ1-2; D remains unclear. From germline, CDR1 is LNHNV and CDR2 YYDKDF (reference sequence). Between the trimmed V and J ends, which lost 3 bases and 7 bases, there was a span of 12 bases. There are 13 residues in the CDR3. Written as DNA, the CDR3 is TGTGCCACCAGCAGCGCTCCCGGTTTTGGCTACACCTTC. Translation gives CATSSAPGFGYTF.

This clone was detected only a few times. This CDR3 reads CAWSASTGGIVTEAFF. The CDR3 DNA sequence: TGTGCCTGGAGTGCCTCGACAGGGGGGATAGTCACTGAAGCTTTCTTT. The chain uses TRBV30 and TRBJ1-1; 9 bases are shared with TRBD1. This CDR3 is built from 16 residues. CDR1 is GTSNPN and CDR2 is SVGIG in the germline V gene (reference sequence). Trimming removed 1 base from V and 4 bases from J; junction bases left unmatched: 10.

The V and J genes are TRBV5-1 and TRBJ1-1; 11 nucleotides line up with TRBD1. Germline-derived CDR1 and CDR2 are SGHRS and YFSETQ. Trimming cost V 2 bases and J 8 bases; bases outside gene matches: 11. This CDR3 is built from 16 residues. The CDR3 nucleotides read TGCGCCAGCAGCTTACCGGGACAGGGGGGTTCCTTAGAAGCTTTCTTT. Residues: CASSLPGQGGSLEAFF.

The chain couples TRBV19 to TRBJ1-5, with D unclear. Germline loops: CDR1 LNHDA, CDR2 SQIVND (reference sequence). This CDR3 comprises 12 residues. Deletions cut 7 bases from V and 4 bases from J, with 8 bases between. CDR3 sequence (DNA): TGTGCCAGTAACTTTTTAAATCAGCCCCAGCATTTT. Amino acid sequence: CASNFLNQPQHF.

CDR3 residues: CASSYLTGEAFF. The CDR3 DNA follows: TGTGCCAGCAGTTACTTGACGGGTGAAGCTTTCTTT. The rearrangement uses TRBV6-5 and TRBJ1-1; D gene unclear. Trimming took 1 base from V and 7 from J, leaving 7 bases between them. This CDR3 is built from 12 residues. Germline CDR1 and CDR2: MNHEY and SVGAGI.

The rearrangement joins TRBV6-1 to TRBJ2-1; perhaps TRBD2 as D (7 bases). The CDR3 has 15 residues. Germline CDR1 MNHNS, CDR2 SASEGT. V lost 6 bases and J 2 bases, leaving 14 bases between the germline ends. The DNA for the CDR3 is TGTGCCAGCAGCGGCGGGGGCTTTACCTACAATGAGCAGTTCTTC. Protein sequence: CASSGGGFTYNEQFF.

The chain employs TRBV18 and TRBJ2-2, with D possibly TRBD1 on 6 matching bases. Germline V gene data show CDR1 as KGHSH and CDR2 as LQKENI. V lost 3 bases and J lost 0, with 8 bases in between. This CDR3 is built from 15 residues. The CDR3: CASSPAGANTGELFF. As DNA, the CDR3 is TGTGCCAGCTCACCTGCAGGGGCGAACACCGGGGAGCTGTTTTTT.

The V call is TRBV27, the J call TRBJ1-2; no firm D call. This CDR3 has 14 residues. Germline assignment: CDR1 MNHEY and CDR2 SMNVEV (reference sequence). V lost 5 bases and J lost 3, with 13 bases in between. The CDR3 sequence: CASSPWGGHYGYTF. CDR3 nucleotide sequence: TGTGCCAGCAGTCCCTGGGGAGGGCACTATGGCTACACCTTC.